These T cell receptor beta chains were read from a single sample in a study of blood T cell repertoires in COVID-19. Clones were sequenced by immunoSEQ multiplex PCR, and TCRdb holds only the in-frame ones, with some missing. In the table there are 90,000 or so clones, around 90% of which are singletons. Material: peripheral blood. The receptors derive from a man between 60 and 70 years old with COVID-19, enrolled during active disease. Both conserved end residues are part of each CDR3. A D gene is named only where the DNA matches it firmly. Only some rows state a clone size, as once, few, many or a class for expanded clones.

V	D	J	size	CDR3	DNA
TRBV24-1	TRBD1	TRBJ2-4	NA	CATSDHGTGNIQYF	TGTGCCACCAGTGACCACGGGACAGGAAACATTCAGTACTTC
TRBV11-2	TRBD1	TRBJ1-1	NA	CASSSTGGYEAFF	TGTGCCAGCAGCTCGACAGGGGGTTATGAAGCTTTCTTT
TRBV4-1	NA	TRBJ1-5	NA	CASSQAGQSNQPQHF	TGCGCCAGCAGCCAAGCGGGACAAAGCAATCAGCCCCAGCATTTT
TRBV28	TRBD1	TRBJ2-7	NA	CASTIGGDRESYEQYF	TGTGCCAGCACTATAGGCGGGGACAGGGAGTCCTACGAGCAGTACTTC
TRBV9	NA	TRBJ1-2	NA	CASSVHRESNYGYTF	TGTGCCAGCAGCGTCCACAGGGAATCGAACTATGGCTACACCTTC
TRBV6-1	NA	TRBJ2-1	NA	CASSDHGRDLLGEQFF	TGTGCCAGCAGTGACCACGGGCGGGACCTTTTAGGGGAGCAGTTCTTC
TRBV11-3	NA	TRBJ2-7	NA	CASSPRHQTYEQYF	TGTGCCAGCAGCCCTCGTCATCAGACCTACGAGCAGTACTTC
TRBV24-1	TRBD2	TRBJ2-7	NA	CATSDSGRDSYEQYF	TGTGCCACCAGTGACTCAGGGAGGGATTCCTACGAGCAGTACTTC
TRBV18	NA	TRBJ2-1	NA	CASSPPGLNSYNEQFF	TGTGCCAGCTCACCACCCGGACTCAACTCCTACAATGAGCAGTTCTTC
TRBV7-8	NA	TRBJ1-2	NA	CASSLLTATNYGYTF	TGTGCCAGCAGCTTATTGACAGCTACTAACTATGGCTACACCTTC
TRBV11-2	TRBD1	TRBJ1-1	NA	CASSLATRTGTEAFF	TGTGCCAGCAGCTTAGCCACCCGGACAGGGACTGAAGCTTTCTTT
TRBV3-1/TRBV3-2	TRBD1	TRBJ1-1	NA	CASSQGVAGGGTEAFF	TGTGCCAGCAGCCAAGGGGTCGCAGGGGGAGGCACTGAAGCTTTCTTT
TRBV7-8	NA	TRBJ2-7	NA	CASSYDSRNVQYF	TGTGCCAGCAGTTATGACAGTCGGAACGTGCAGTACTTC
TRBV25-1	TRBD1	TRBJ1-5	NA	CTSSEFDRGSVQPQHF	TGTACCAGCAGTGAATTTGACAGGGGTTCAGTTCAGCCCCAGCATTTT
TRBV18	NA	TRBJ1-1	few	CASSPLAVRLNTEAFF	TGTGCCAGCTCACCATTGGCCGTCCGATTGAACACTGAAGCTTTCTTT
TRBV5-1	TRBD2	TRBJ2-7	NA	CASSLGTSGYEQYF	TGCGCCAGCAGCTTGGGGACTAGCGGCTACGAGCAGTACTTC
TRBV6-2/TRBV6-3	NA	TRBJ2-7	NA	CASSWSRRAYEQYF	TGTGCCAGCAGTTGGTCCAGGAGGGCCTACGAGCAGTACTTC
TRBV9	NA	TRBJ2-3	NA	CASSPRGYTDTQYF	TGTGCCAGCAGCCCCCGCGGGTACACAGATACGCAGTATTTT
TRBV30	TRBD1	TRBJ1-1	NA	CAWSPGTGGMAFF	TGTGCCTGGAGTCCCGGGACAGGGGGTATGGCTTTCTTT
TRBV28	TRBD2	TRBJ2-1	NA	CASSASGRDNEQFF	TGTGCCAGCAGTGCCAGCGGGAGAGATAATGAGCAGTTCTTC
TRBV5-1	TRBD1	TRBJ2-7	few	CASSFWQGVTYEQYF	TGCGCCAGCAGCTTTTGGCAGGGGGTAACCTACGAGCAGTACTTC
TRBV7-2	TRBD1	TRBJ1-4	once	CASSPPPGQNEKLFF	TGTGCCAGCAGCCCCCCCCCGGGACAGAATGAAAAACTGTTTTTT
TRBV2	NA	TRBJ2-7	NA	CASSRSGSLHYEQYF	TGTGCCAGCAGCCGTTCCGGGTCACTCCACTACGAGCAGTACTTC
TRBV3-1/TRBV3-2	NA	TRBJ1-2	NA	CASSQGGGGYTF	TGTGCCAGCAGCCAAGGCGGGGGAGGCTACACCTTC
TRBV3-1/TRBV3-2	NA	TRBJ2-2	NA	CASSHRAGDNTGELFF	TGTGCCAGCAGCCATAGGGCAGGGGATAACACCGGGGAGCTGTTTTTT
TRBV6-5	NA	TRBJ1-1	once	CASSSVGVRTEAFF	TGTGCCAGCAGTTCCGTTGGAGTAAGGACTGAAGCTTTCTTT
TRBV10-3	TRBD1	TRBJ1-4	once	CAISETGTGDEKLFF	TGTGCCATCAGTGAAACCGGGACAGGGGACGAAAAACTGTTTTTT
TRBV11-2	TRBD1	TRBJ2-7	NA	CASSHTGQSYEQYF	TGTGCCAGCAGCCACACGGGACAGTCCTACGAGCAGTACTTC
TRBV20-1	TRBD2	TRBJ2-7	NA	CSAVGGYEQYF	TGCAGTGCAGTGGGGGGGTACGAGCAGTACTTC
TRBV18	TRBD1	TRBJ2-2	NA	CASSPRDRGTNTGELFF	TGTGCCAGCTCACCACGGGACAGGGGGACCAACACCGGGGAGCTGTTTTTT
TRBV4-2	TRBD2	TRBJ2-1	NA	CASSQLAGLEQFF	TGTGCCAGCAGCCAACTAGCGGGATTGGAGCAGTTCTTC
TRBV24-1	TRBD1	TRBJ2-5	NA	CATSAYTGVWETQYF	TGTGCCACCAGTGCCTATACAGGGGTTTGGGAGACCCAGTACTTC
TRBV5-1	TRBD1	TRBJ1-5	NA	CASSVQGNQPQHF	TGCGCCAGCAGCGTACAGGGGAATCAGCCCCAGCATTTT
TRBV6-6	NA	TRBJ1-2	NA	CASSYSVTADGYTF	TGTGCCAGCAGTTACTCAGTGACAGCAGATGGCTACACCTTC
TRBV4-2	TRBD1	TRBJ2-6	NA	CASSLSGTGYYSGANVLTF	TGTGCCAGCAGCCTCTCCGGGACAGGGTACTACTCTGGGGCCAACGTCCTGACTTTC
TRBV30	NA	TRBJ2-3	NA	CAWSRGLRVASGTQYF	TGTGCCTGGAGCAGGGGCCTACGAGTAGCTTCTGGTACGCAGTATTTT
TRBV24-1	TRBD2	TRBJ2-5	NA	CATQGTSGLGTQYF	TGTGCCACCCAGGGGACTAGCGGTCTTGGGACCCAGTACTTC
TRBV10-1	NA	TRBJ2-7	once	CASSEPGEEQYF	TGCGCCAGCAGTGAGCCAGGGGAGGAGCAGTACTTC
TRBV5-1	NA	TRBJ2-3	NA	CASSLSWFGENTQYF	TGCGCCAGCAGCTTGAGCTGGTTCGGAGAGAATACGCAGTATTTT
TRBV5-6	TRBD1	TRBJ1-1	NA	CASSLGQGWNTEAFF	TGTGCCAGCAGCCTAGGACAGGGCTGGAACACTGAAGCTTTCTTT
TRBV10-3	NA	TRBJ2-3	NA	CASGTSTDTQYF	TGTGCTAGCGGAACTAGCACAGATACGCAGTATTTT
TRBV10-3	NA	TRBJ1-1	NA	CAISGGGADAFF	TGTGCCATCAGTGGTGGGGGCGCGGATGCTTTCTTT
TRBV12-3/TRBV12-4	TRBD1	TRBJ1-2	NA	CASSRGQGYGYTF	TGTGCCAGCAGCAGGGGACAGGGATATGGCTACACCTTC
TRBV10-3	TRBD2	TRBJ2-1	NA	CAISSLAGVNNEQFF	TGTGCCATCAGCTCTCTAGCGGGAGTCAACAATGAGCAGTTCTTC
TRBV7-3	TRBD2	TRBJ2-2	NA	CASSVSGTSGSSGELFF	TGTGCCAGCAGCGTATCCGGGACTAGCGGGAGTAGCGGGGAGCTGTTTTTT
TRBV6-2/TRBV6-3	NA	TRBJ2-7	NA	CASSYMEGTSYEQYF	TGTGCCAGCAGTTATATGGAGGGTACTTCCTACGAGCAGTACTTC
TRBV6-5	NA	TRBJ1-1	NA	CASRFTPNTEAFF	TGTGCCAGCAGGTTTACACCGAACACTGAAGCTTTCTTT
TRBV5-1	TRBD2	TRBJ2-7	NA	CASSLVAGAYEQYF	TGCGCCAGCAGCTTGGTAGCGGGGGCCTACGAGCAGTACTTC
TRBV5-8	TRBD2	TRBJ2-3	NA	CASSRRGLAGTDTQYF	TGTGCCAGCAGCCGCAGGGGACTAGCGGGCACAGATACGCAGTATTTT
TRBV7-9	NA	TRBJ2-1	NA	CASSLGGLLYNEQFF	TGTGCCAGCAGCTTAGGGGGACTCCTCTACAATGAGCAGTTCTTC
TRBV30	TRBD2	TRBJ2-5	NA	CAWSSGGKGETQYF	TGTGCCTGGAGTTCGGGAGGCAAGGGAGAGACCCAGTACTTC
TRBV5-4	TRBD1	TRBJ2-1	NA	CASSYPPGQHNEQFF	TGTGCCAGCAGCTACCCCCCGGGACAGCACAATGAGCAGTTCTTC